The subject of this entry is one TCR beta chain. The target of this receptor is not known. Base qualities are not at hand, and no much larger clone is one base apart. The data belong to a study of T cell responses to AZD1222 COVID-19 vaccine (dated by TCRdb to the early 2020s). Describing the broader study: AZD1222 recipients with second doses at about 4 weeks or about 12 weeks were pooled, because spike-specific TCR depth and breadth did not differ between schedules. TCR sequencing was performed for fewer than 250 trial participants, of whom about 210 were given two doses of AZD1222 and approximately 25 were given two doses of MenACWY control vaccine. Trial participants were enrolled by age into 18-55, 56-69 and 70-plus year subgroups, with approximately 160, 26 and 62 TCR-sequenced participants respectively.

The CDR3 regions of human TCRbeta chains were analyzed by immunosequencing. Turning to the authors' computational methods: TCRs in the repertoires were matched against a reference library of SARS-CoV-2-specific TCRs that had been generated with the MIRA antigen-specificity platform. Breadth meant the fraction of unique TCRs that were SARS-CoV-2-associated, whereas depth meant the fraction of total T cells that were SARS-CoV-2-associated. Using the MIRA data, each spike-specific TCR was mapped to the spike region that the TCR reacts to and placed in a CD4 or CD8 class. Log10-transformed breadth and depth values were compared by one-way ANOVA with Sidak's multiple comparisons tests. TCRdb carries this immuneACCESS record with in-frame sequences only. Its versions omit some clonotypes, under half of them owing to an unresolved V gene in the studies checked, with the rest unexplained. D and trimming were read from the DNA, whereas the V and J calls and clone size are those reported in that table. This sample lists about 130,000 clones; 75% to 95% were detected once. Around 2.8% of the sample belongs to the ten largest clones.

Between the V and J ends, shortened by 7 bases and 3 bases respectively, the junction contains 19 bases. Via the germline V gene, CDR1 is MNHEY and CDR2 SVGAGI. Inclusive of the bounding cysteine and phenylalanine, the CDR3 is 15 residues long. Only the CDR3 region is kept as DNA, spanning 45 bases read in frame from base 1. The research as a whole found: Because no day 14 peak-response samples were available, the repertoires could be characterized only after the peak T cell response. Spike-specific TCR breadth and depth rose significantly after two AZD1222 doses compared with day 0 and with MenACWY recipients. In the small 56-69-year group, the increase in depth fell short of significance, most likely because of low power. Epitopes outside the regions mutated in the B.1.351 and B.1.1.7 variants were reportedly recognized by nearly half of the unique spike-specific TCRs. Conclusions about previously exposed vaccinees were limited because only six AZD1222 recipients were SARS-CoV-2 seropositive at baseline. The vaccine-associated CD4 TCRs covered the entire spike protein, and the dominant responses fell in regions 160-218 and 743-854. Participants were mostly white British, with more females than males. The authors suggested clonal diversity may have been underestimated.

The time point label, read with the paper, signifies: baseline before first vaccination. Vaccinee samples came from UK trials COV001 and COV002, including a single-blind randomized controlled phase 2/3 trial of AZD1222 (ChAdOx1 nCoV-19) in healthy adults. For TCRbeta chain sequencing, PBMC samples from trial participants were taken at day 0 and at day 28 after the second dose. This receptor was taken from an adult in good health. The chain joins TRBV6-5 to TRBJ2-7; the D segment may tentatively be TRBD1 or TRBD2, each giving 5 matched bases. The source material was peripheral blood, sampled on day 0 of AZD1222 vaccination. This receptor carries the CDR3 CASNRGPDRDYEQYF. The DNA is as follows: TGTGCCAGCAACCGCGGGCCAGACAGAGACTACGAGCAGTACTTC.